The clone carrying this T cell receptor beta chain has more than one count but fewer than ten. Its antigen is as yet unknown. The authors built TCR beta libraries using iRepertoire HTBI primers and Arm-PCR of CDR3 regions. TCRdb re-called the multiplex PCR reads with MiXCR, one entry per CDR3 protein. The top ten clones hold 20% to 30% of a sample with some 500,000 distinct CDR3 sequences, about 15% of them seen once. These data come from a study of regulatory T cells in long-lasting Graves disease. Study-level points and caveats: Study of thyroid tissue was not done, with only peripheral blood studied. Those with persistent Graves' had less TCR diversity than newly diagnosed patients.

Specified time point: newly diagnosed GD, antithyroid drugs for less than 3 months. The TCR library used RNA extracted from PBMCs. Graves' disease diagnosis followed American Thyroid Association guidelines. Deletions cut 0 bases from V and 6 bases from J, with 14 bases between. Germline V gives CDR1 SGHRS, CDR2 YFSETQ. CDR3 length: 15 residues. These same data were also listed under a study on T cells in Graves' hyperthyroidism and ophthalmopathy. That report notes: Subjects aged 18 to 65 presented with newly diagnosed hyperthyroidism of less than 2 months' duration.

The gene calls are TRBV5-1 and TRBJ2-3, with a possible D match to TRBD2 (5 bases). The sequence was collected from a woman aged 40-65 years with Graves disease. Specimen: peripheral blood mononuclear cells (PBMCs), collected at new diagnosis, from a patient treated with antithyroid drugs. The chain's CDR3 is CASSLESMGADTQYF. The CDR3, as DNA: TGCGCCAGCAGCTTGGAATCGATGGGAGCGGATACGCAGTATTTT.